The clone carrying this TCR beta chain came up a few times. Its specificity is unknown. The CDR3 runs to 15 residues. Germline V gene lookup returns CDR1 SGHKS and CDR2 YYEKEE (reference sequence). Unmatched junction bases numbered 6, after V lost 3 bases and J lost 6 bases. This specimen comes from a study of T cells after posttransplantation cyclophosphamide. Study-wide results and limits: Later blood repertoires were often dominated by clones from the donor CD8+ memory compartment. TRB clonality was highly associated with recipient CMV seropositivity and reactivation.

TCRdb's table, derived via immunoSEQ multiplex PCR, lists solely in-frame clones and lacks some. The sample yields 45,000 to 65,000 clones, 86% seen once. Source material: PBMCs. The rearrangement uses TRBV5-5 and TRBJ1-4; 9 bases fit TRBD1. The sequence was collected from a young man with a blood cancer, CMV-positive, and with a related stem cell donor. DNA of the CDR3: TGTGCCAGCAGCTCGCCCGGGACAGGGTATGAAAAACTGTTTTTT. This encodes CASSSPGTGYEKLFF. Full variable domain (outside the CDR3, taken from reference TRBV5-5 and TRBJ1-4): DAGVTQSPTHLIKTRGQQVTLRCSPISGHKSVSWYQQVLGQGPQFIFQYYEKEERGRGNFPDRFSARQFPNYSSELNVNALLLGDSALYLCASSSPGTGYEKLFFGSGTQLSVL.